The 10 T cell receptor beta chains presented below share a single source sample, sequenced in a study of blood T cell repertoires in COVID-19. Clones were sequenced by immunoSEQ multiplex PCR, and TCRdb holds only the in-frame ones, with some missing. The sample includes hundreds of thousands of clones, roughly 80% of them seen just once. The sample was peripheral blood. The receptors derive from an elderly woman with active or convalescent COVID-19.

The genes are TRBV6-4 and TRBJ1-6; D may be TRBD1 (5 bases). Per the germline V gene, CDR1 is MRHNA and CDR2 is SNTAGT. V dropped 6 bases and J dropped 9 bases, with 18 bases sitting between them. This CDR3 region has 15 residues. CDR3 nucleotide sequence: TGTGCCAGCAGGGCGGCCGGGACGGGGGGTTCACCCCTCCACTTT. This sequence encodes CASRAAGTGGSPLHF.

V gene TRBV11-3 combines with J gene TRBJ2-3, with 7 nucleotides matching TRBD2. Germline V CDR1 and CDR2: SGHNT, YENEEA. The V and J ends lost 4 bases and 2 bases, in that order; junction bases with no gene match: 12. The CDR3 extends over 17 amino acids. In DNA, the CDR3 is TGTGCCAGCAGCTCCCAGGTCGGTGCGGGAGCCACAGATACGCAGTATTTT. This encodes CASSSQVGAGATDTQYF.

The rearrangement joins TRBV6-5 to TRBJ2-1, with D hard to call. The germline V gene encodes CDR1 MNHEY and CDR2 SVGAGI. The CDR3 loop spans 13 amino acids. The germline V and J ends were trimmed by 6 bases and 3 bases, with 9 bases remaining between them. The CDR3 DNA sequence: TGTGCCAGCAGGCTCCGAGTCTACAATGAGCAGTTCTTC. The encoded protein is CASRLRVYNEQFF.

J is TRBJ2-3 and V is TRBV2; a weak D match, TRBD1 (5 bases). Germline V gene sequence: CDR1 SNHLY, CDR2 FYNNEI. The ends were cut back, 9 bases at V and 2 bases at J, with 9 bases in the middle. The CDR3 runs 12 residues. Here the CDR3 DNA reads TGTGCCAGTGACAGAAACACAGATACGCAGTATTTT. It translates to CASDRNTDTQYF.

V gene TRBV5-4 combines with J gene TRBJ1-1, with D tentatively TRBD1 (6 bases). V was shortened by 0 bases and J by 3 bases, with 12 bases between the two germline ends. CDR3 length: 15 residues. From germline, CDR1 is SGHNT and CDR2 YYREEE (reference sequence). The CDR3 sequence: CASSLVGARDTEAFF. CDR3 in DNA: TGTGCCAGCAGCTTGGTGGGGGCGAGGGACACTGAAGCTTTCTTT.

The rearrangement uses TRBV27 and TRBJ1-1; 7 positions agree with TRBD1. J was trimmed by 0 bases and V by 6 bases; bases with no gene match: 7. The CDR3 has 15 amino acids. Per germline, CDR1 MNHEY and CDR2 SMNVEV (reference sequence). The CDR3 sequence is CASRSGQIMNTEAFF. In nucleotides, the CDR3 is TGTGCCAGCAGGTCGGGACAGATCATGAACACTGAAGCTTTCTTT.

This clone occurred once. This sample includes further DNA sequences coding for the same CDR3. The chain is built from TRBV12-3 or TRBV12-4 and TRBJ1-1; 7 positions agree with TRBD1. The junction had 1 base not matched to a gene; V was cut back by 5 bases and J by 1 base. The CDR3 is 13 amino acids. The CDR3 sequence is CASSRTGNTEAFF. In DNA, the CDR3 is TGTGCCAGCAGTCGGACAGGGAACACTGAAGCTTTCTTT.

The V gene is TRBV4-1, the J gene TRBJ1-2; D is undetermined. Trimming left V 0 bases short and J 6 bases short, with 11 bases between. Germline CDR1 MGHRA, CDR2 YSYEKL. This CDR3 has 14 amino acids. Here the CDR3 reads CASSQEAARHGYTF. CDR3 nucleotide sequence: TGCGCCAGCAGCCAAGAGGCGGCCCGTCATGGCTACACCTTC.

The chain links TRBV5-4 to TRBJ2-7; 11 bases are shared with TRBD1. J gave up 7 bases and V 3 bases, and 9 bases lay outside the gene matches. Germline V gene lookup returns CDR1 SGHNT and CDR2 YYREEE (reference sequence). The CDR3 covers 15 residues. In nucleotides, the CDR3 is TGTGCCAGCAGCTCCCGGGACAGGGGGGCGAATGAGCAGTACTTC. Amino acids: CASSSRDRGANEQYF. Combining the CDR3 with reference TRBV5-4 and TRBJ2-7 gives the whole variable domain ETGVTQSPTHLIKTRGQQVTLRCSSQSGHNTVSWYQQALGQGPQFIFQYYREEENGRGNFPPRFSGLQFPNYSSELNVNALELDDSALYLCASSSRDRGANEQYFGPGTRLTVT.

The chain uses TRBV6-5 and TRBJ1-1; D remains ambiguous. The CDR3 runs to 13 residues. V gave up 6 bases and J gave up 4 bases, with 12 bases separating them. Germline V CDR1 and CDR2: MNHEY, SVGAGI. This chain's CDR3 is CASRPSVSTEAFF. DNA for the CDR3: TGTGCCAGCAGGCCCAGTGTCAGCACTGAAGCTTTCTTT.